This TCR beta chain was sequenced for a study of blood T cell repertoires in COVID-19. CDR3 size: 15 residues. V lost 0 bases and J 1 base, leaving 10 bases between the germline ends. The V gene's germline CDR1 is SGDLS and CDR2 YYNGEE. Clones were read by immunoSEQ multiplex PCR, and TCRdb kept only the in-frame ones, dropping some. This sample has fewer than 500,000 clones, with 70% to 90% found just once. The receptor was isolated from a man in his thirties or forties who had recovered from COVID-19. The chain joins TRBV9 to TRBJ2-5, with D hard to call. Sequenced sample: PBMCs or T cells enriched from blood (not recorded which). CDR3 loop: CASSVESNRQETQYF. As DNA, the CDR3 is TGTGCCAGCAGCGTAGAATCTAACCGCCAAGAGACCCAGTACTTC. Filled out from reference TRBV9 and TRBJ2-5, the complete variable domain reads DSGVTQTPKHLITATGQRVTLRCSPRSGDLSVYWYQQSLDQGLQFLIQYYNGEERAKGNILERFSAQQFPDLHSELNLSSLELGDSALYFCASSVESNRQETQYFGPGTRLLVL.